These 28 T cell receptor beta chains share one sample of origin, sequenced in a study of blood T cell repertoires in COVID-19. Generated by immunoSEQ multiplex PCR, the TCRdb table keeps only in-frame clones and is missing some. The sample has some 140,000 clones, under 90% seen once. Material: PBMCs or T cells enriched from blood (not recorded which). Receptors originate from a man aged 35 to 55 with acute COVID-19.

CDR3 bases: TGTGCCAGCAACTTACTAGCGGGCGAGCAGTACTTC. Translation: CASNLLAGEQYF. The chain has TRBV5-6 and TRBJ2-7; TRBD2 matches at 9 bases. The CDR3 contains 12 residues. Germline V gene lookup returns CDR1 SGHDT and CDR2 YYEEEE. V shed 6 bases, J shed 6 bases, and the junction held 4 bases outside the gene matches.

The V gene is TRBV18, the J gene TRBJ1-1, with D perhaps TRBD1 (5 bases). The CDR3 covers 11 residues. Trimming cost V 2 bases and J 8 bases, with 6 bases left between them. The germline V gene has CDR1 KGHSH and CDR2 LQKENI. Here the CDR3 reads CASSPTGEAFF. CDR3 DNA: TGTGCCAGCTCACCAACAGGAGAAGCTTTCTTT.

This rearrangement joins TRBV27 to TRBJ2-6; D gene unclear. V was shortened by 5 bases and J by 0 bases, with 5 bases between the two germline ends. The germline gives CDR1 MNHEY, CDR2 SMNVEV (reference sequence). This CDR3 is built from 14 residues. In DNA form, the CDR3 reads TGTGCCAGCAGTCTTAGCTCTGGGGCCAACGTCCTGACTTTC. This codes for CASSLSSGANVLTF.

The rearrangement links TRBV6-5 to TRBJ2-7, with 8 bases identical to TRBD2. Germline V lookup: CDR1 MNHEY, CDR2 SVGAGI. The CDR3 contains 15 residues. Trimming cost V 5 bases and J 1 base; bases outside gene matches: 7. In DNA form, the CDR3 reads TGTGCCAGCAGTAGACCCGGGACTAGTTCCTACGAGCAGTACTTC. Protein product: CASSRPGTSSYEQYF.

CDR3 sequence reads: CASSPPYSRSYEQYF. CDR3 in DNA: TGTGCCAGCTCACCACCGTATAGCCGATCCTACGAGCAGTACTTC. The rearrangement joins TRBV18 to TRBJ2-7; D not certain. The CDR3 has 15 amino acids. Per germline, CDR1 KGHSH and CDR2 LQKENI. Trimming cost V 0 bases and J 1 base, with 10 bases left between them.

V is TRBV6-5 and J is TRBJ2-5, with a weak D call TRBD2 (7 bases). Germline V gives CDR1 MNHEY, CDR2 SVGAGI. Trimming removed 2 bases from V and 5 bases from J, with 9 bases in between. This CDR3 has 13 residues. CDR3 in DNA: TGTGCCAGCAGTTACGGGGGGGCGGAGACCCAGTACTTC. It yields the protein CASSYGGAETQYF.

CDR3 nucleotides: TGTGCCAGCAGTAATGCCCCTGGAGGGAGAACCGGGGAGCTGTTTTTT. This codes for CASSNAPGGRTGELFF. The chain employs TRBV7-3 and TRBJ2-2; tentatively, D is TRBD2 (6 bases). The V and J ends lost 6 bases and 5 bases respectively, with 19 bases between them. The germline V gene encodes CDR1 SGHTA and CDR2 FQGTGA. The CDR3 runs 16 residues.

The chain has TRBV5-1 and TRBJ2-1, with TRBD2 identical over 7 bases. CDR1 is SGHRS, CDR2 YFSETQ, per germline. This CDR3 spans 17 amino acids. The V segment lost 1 base and the J segment 2 bases; nucleotides outside the gene matches: 9. CDR3: CASSLTFGGSAYNEQFF. The CDR3 nucleotides are TGCGCCAGCAGCTTGACGTTCGGCGGGAGCGCCTACAATGAGCAGTTCTTC.

CDR3 loop: CASSDGDYGYTF. CDR3 DNA sequence: TGCGCCAGCTCCGACGGGGACTATGGCTACACCTTC. This chain connects TRBV10-1 to TRBJ1-2; D remains unclear. Germline V gene data show CDR1 as WNHNN and CDR2 as SYGVQD (reference sequence). With 8 bases removed from V and 3 bases from J, the gap between germline ends came to 10 bases. CDR3 length: 12 residues.

The chain employs TRBV9 and TRBJ1-5, with TRBD1 matching 7 bases. CDR1 is SGDLS and CDR2 is YYNGEE in the germline V gene. The V gene end was trimmed by 3 bases and the J gene end by 3 bases; junction bases not matched to a gene: 3. This CDR3 spans 14 amino acids. The CDR3, as DNA: TGTGCCAGCAGCGGAGGGGGCTCCAATCAGCCCCAGCATTTT. It translates to CASSGGGSNQPQHF. The variable domain in full, completed from reference TRBV9 and TRBJ1-5, reads DSGVTQTPKHLITATGQRVTLRCSPRSGDLSVYWYQQSLDQGLQFLIQYYNGEERAKGNILERFSAQQFPDLHSELNLSSLELGDSALYFCASSGGGSNQPQHFGDGTRLSIL.

The chain combines TRBV28 with TRBJ2-7, with D possibly TRBD2 on 6 matching bases. The ends were cut back, 5 bases at V and 6 bases at J, with 11 bases in the middle. The germline V gene has CDR1 MDHEN and CDR2 SYDVKM. The CDR3 extends over 12 amino acids. CDR3 bases: TGTGCCAGCAGTAGGCGGGGCGGCGAGCAGTACTTC. It specifies CASSRRGGEQYF.

The chain couples TRBV12-3 or TRBV12-4 to TRBJ1-2, with unresolved D. The CDR3 covers 12 residues. Trimming stripped 2 bases from V and 6 bases from J, with 7 bases between. The DNA for the CDR3 is TGTGCCAGCAGTTTAACCAGGCATGGCTACACCTTC. Amino acids: CASSLTRHGYTF.

The chain couples TRBV6-5 to TRBJ2-7; D might be TRBD2 (6 bases). Germline CDR1 and CDR2: MNHEY and SVGAGI. This CDR3 has 12 amino acids. V lost 9 bases to trimming and J lost 7 bases, with 16 bases between them. This chain's CDR3 is CARPLGRGEQYF. In DNA form, the CDR3 reads TGTGCCAGACCACTGGGCCGGGGGGAGCAGTACTTC.

This chain joins TRBV12-3 or TRBV12-4 and TRBJ2-1; D not certain. The CDR3 runs 11 residues. The V end was cut by 4 bases, the J end by 7 bases, with 5 bases between. DNA of the CDR3: TGTGCCAGCAGTTCACAAAATGAGCAGTTCTTC. It translates to CASSSQNEQFF.

The count of this clone is one. Distinct nucleotide sequences in the sample also encode this CDR3. This sequence joins TRBV5-6 and TRBJ1-2; TRBD1 matches 7 bases. Germline lookup yields CDR1 SGHDT and CDR2 YYEEEE. The V gene end was trimmed by 4 bases and the J gene end by 4 bases; junction bases not matched to a gene: 4. The CDR3 length is 13 residues. Written as DNA, the CDR3 is TGTGCCAGCAGCCCGGGACAGAGCTATGGCTACACCTTC. Translated, it gives CASSPGQSYGYTF.

This clone was counted between two and nine times. The chain has TRBV28 and TRBJ1-2; D unclear. This CDR3 has 12 residues. The V gene's germline CDR1 is MDHEN and CDR2 SYDVKM. The V end lost 7 bases, the J end lost 3 bases, and 9 bases lay between the germline ends. The CDR3 nucleotides are TGTGCCAGCACCCCCGGGGACTATGGCTACACCTTC. Amino acid sequence: CASTPGDYGYTF.

The DNA for the CDR3 is TGTGCCAGCAGCGTAGGGAGTCCCGGGGAGCTGTTTTTT. Protein: CASSVGSPGELFF. This chain uses TRBV9 with TRBJ2-2; no clear D. CDR1 and CDR2 (germline): SGDLS, YYNGEE. The V end was cut by 0 bases, the J end by 6 bases, with 6 bases between. CDR3 length: 13 residues.

This clone has more than one count but fewer than ten. This chain links TRBV25-1 with TRBJ2-7, with D possibly matching TRBD2 (6 bases). The ends were cut back, 5 bases at V and 5 bases at J, with 10 bases in the middle. CDR1 is MGHDK and CDR2 is SYGVNS in the germline V gene. CDR3 length: 12 amino acids. CDR3: CASSTWGDEQYF. CDR3 nucleotide sequence: TGTGCCAGCAGTACGTGGGGGGACGAGCAGTACTTC.

The chain is built from TRBV19 and TRBJ1-2; 8 bases line up with TRBD1. Per germline, CDR1 LNHDA and CDR2 SQIVND (reference sequence). With V trimmed by 7 bases and J by 2 bases, 6 bases remained unmatched. The CDR3 sequence is 14 residues long. CDR3 nucleotides: TGTGCCAGTACCCCGACAGGGGCGAACTATGGCTACACCTTC. Protein sequence: CASTPTGANYGYTF.

The J gene is TRBJ2-5, the V gene TRBV2, with 9 nucleotides matching TRBD2. The CDR3 runs 15 residues. J was trimmed by 4 bases and V by 9 bases; bases with no gene match: 12. Germline V gene data show CDR1 as SNHLY and CDR2 as FYNNEI. The CDR3 protein is CASRFTSGYGETQYF. CDR3 DNA: TGTGCCAGTCGTTTTACTAGCGGGTACGGAGAGACCCAGTACTTC.

The V call is TRBV5-8, the J call TRBJ1-5; 9 bases line up with TRBD1. Germline lookup yields CDR1 SGHTS and CDR2 YDEGEE. The CDR3 extends over 15 amino acids. The trim removed 7 bases at V and 5 bases at J, leaving 10 bases unmatched. The CDR3 reads CASVYTGGNYQPQHF. The CDR3 DNA sequence: TGTGCCAGCGTTTACACAGGGGGCAATTATCAGCCCCAGCATTTT.

The chain combines TRBV7-2 with TRBJ2-2; 9 bases are shared with TRBD2. The CDR3 runs to 16 residues. The germline V gene encodes CDR1 SGHTA and CDR2 FQGNSA. V dropped 2 bases and J dropped 1; count of bases not matched to a gene: 2. The CDR3 DNA reads TGTGCCAGCAGCTTAAAACTAGCGGGGAACACCGGGGAGCTGTTTTTT. Protein: CASSLKLAGNTGELFF.

The chain joins TRBV20-1 to TRBJ2-7, with 10 bases fitting TRBD2. The CDR3 totals 16 residues. The germline gives CDR1 DFQATT, CDR2 SNEGSKA (reference sequence). The V and J ends lost 3 bases and 3 bases, in that order; junction bases with no gene match: 11. In DNA, the CDR3 is TGCAGTGCTAGTCCTCACGGGACTAGCGAATACTACGAGCAGTACTTC. Its translation is CSASPHGTSEYYEQYF.

J is TRBJ2-1 and V is TRBV7-2; 14 bases are shared with TRBD2. Per germline, CDR1 SGHTA and CDR2 FQGNSA. The CDR3 loop spans 16 amino acids. V shed 6 bases and J 9 bases; nucleotides not matched to a gene: 10. The CDR3 region is CASRPRLAGGPSEQFF. The CDR3, as DNA: TGTGCCAGCAGGCCTCGACTAGCGGGAGGGCCCAGTGAGCAGTTCTTC.

The gene calls are TRBV10-1 and TRBJ2-7, with 7 bases matching TRBD2. This CDR3 region has 15 residues. V shed 2 bases, J shed 0 bases, and the junction held 4 bases outside the gene matches. Germline lookup yields CDR1 WNHNN and CDR2 SYGVQD (reference sequence). CDR3 sequence reads: CASSEGWGGSYEQYF. The CDR3 bases are TGCGCCAGCAGTGAGGGGTGGGGGGGCTCCTACGAGCAGTACTTC.

The rearrangement joins TRBV6-1 to TRBJ2-3; possible D gene TRBD1, 5 bases. V was trimmed by 2 bases and J by 12 bases, leaving 18 bases between them. Germline-derived CDR1 and CDR2 are MNHNS and SASEGT. CDR3 size: 14 residues. CDR3 residues: CASSEWVGPTPQYF. For the CDR3, the DNA is TGTGCCAGCAGTGAATGGGTGGGGCCTACCCCCCAGTATTTT.

The J gene is TRBJ1-1, the V gene TRBV6-5; D may be TRBD1 (5 bases). Germline CDR1 MNHEY, CDR2 SVGAGI. This CDR3 has 14 residues. Trimming stripped 8 bases from V and 4 bases from J, with 17 bases between. The CDR3 coding sequence is TGTGCCAGCTATTCTCAGGGATCCGGCACTGAAGCTTTCTTT. Amino acids: CASYSQGSGTEAFF.

The rearrangement joins TRBV5-1 to TRBJ1-3; D gene unclear. The CDR3 length is 16 residues. Germline values: CDR1 SGHRS, CDR2 YFSETQ. The ends were cut back, 2 bases at V and 2 bases at J, with 14 bases in the middle. The CDR3 DNA sequence: TGCGCCAGCAGCTTAAGCGCCCAACGCACTGGAAACACCATATATTTT. Amino acids: CASSLSAQRTGNTIYF.